This T cell receptor (beta chain) was obtained from a study of T cells in Graves' hyperthyroidism and ophthalmopathy. The table lists this clonotype with many counts. The junction departs from the called germline gene at one end, perhaps through a read error. The PBMCs were sourced from fresh peripheral blood (about 10 ml). Using RNA transcripts as the source, TCR beta CDR3 regions were amplified. HTBI primers were the set used in a first-round RT-PCR of the TCR CDR3. TCRdb passed the multiplex PCR reads through MiXCR, listing each CDR3 protein once. This sample has approximately 640,000 distinct CDR3 sequences; roughly a sixth occur once, and the top ten carry 15%. The sequenced sample consisted of blood. This TCR came from a man over 45 with Graves' hyperthyroidism.

The CDR3 sequence: CASSLDLGVKTEAFF. CDR3 sequence (DNA): TGTGCCAGCAGCTTAGATTTAGGGGTGAAAACTGAAGCTTTCTTT. This chain joins TRBV11-2 and TRBJ1-1; D might be TRBD1 (5 bases). The length of the CDR3 is 15 residues. The germline CDR1 and CDR2 sequences are SGHAT and FQNNGV. Variable domain in full (rest from reference TRBV11-2 and TRBJ1-1): EAGVAQSPRYKIIEKRQSVAFWCNPISGHATLYWYQQILGQGPKLLIQFQNNGVVDDSQLPKDRFSAERLKGVDSTLKIQPAKLEDSAVYLCASSLDLGVKTEAFFGQGTRLTVV.